Sequencing of this TCR beta chain was carried out in a study of beta chain features in type 1 diabetes. In the study overall: All samples combined gave 107,917,701 sorted cells for examination.

Blood was collected once per donor into heparin, averaging approximately 110 mL. There are a few counts of this clone. Other DNA sequences of this sample code for an identical CDR3. The germline V gene encodes CDR1 SQVTM and CDR2 ANQGSEA. Trimming removed 4 bases at V and 1 base at J, with 7 bases between. The CDR3 is 13 amino acids. Investigators reverse transcribed all isolated RNA, so they sequenced expressed TCRB transcripts. TCRdb keeps only in-frame clones here, not all; method: immunoSEQ multiplex PCR. The sample includes some 250,000 clones, 25% to 35% of them seen just once. The sequence was obtained from a man aged 25-45 years in good health. The V gene is TRBV29-1, the J gene TRBJ2-2; no reliable D call. The sample comprised central memory CD4+ T cells from blood. CDR3 sequence reads: CSVGRGNTGELFF. In DNA, the CDR3 is TGCAGCGTTGGTAGAGGGAACACCGGGGAGCTGTTTTTT.